The 9 T cell receptor beta chains below were found in one sample sequenced in a study of technical replicates of blood from several donors. Method: immunoSEQ multiplex PCR; TCRdb's copy keeps in-frame clones and lacks some. The data contain tens of thousands of clones, under 95% of them singletons. Sequenced material: T cells isolated from PBMCs. Receptors originate from a human donor in good health.

The CDR3 loop reads CASSIPSVKHSGANVLTF. Written as DNA, the CDR3 is TGTGCCAGTAGTATCCCTAGCGTCAAGCACTCTGGGGCCAACGTCCTGACTTTC. This chain joins TRBV19 and TRBJ2-6; perhaps TRBD2 as D (6 bases). Germline CDR1 is LNHDA and CDR2 is SQIVND (reference sequence). V gave up 3 bases and J gave up 0 bases, with 15 bases separating them. The CDR3 spans 18 residues.

The genes are TRBV9 and TRBJ2-3; the match to TRBD2 covers 11 bases. Germline CDR1 SGDLS, CDR2 YYNGEE. The CDR3 length is 17 residues. Losses at the gene ends were 10 bases for V and 0 bases for J; bases not matched to a gene: 13. Here the CDR3 DNA reads TGTGCCTCCTCCGGGACTAGCGGAAGTTCTAGCACAGATACGCAGTATTTT. Translating it yields CASSGTSGSSSTDTQYF.

This chain connects TRBV18 to TRBJ2-5, with D perhaps matching TRBD1 (6 bases). The CDR3 has 14 amino acids. Trimming removed 2 bases from V and 3 bases from J, with 10 bases in between. Germline lookup yields CDR1 KGHSH and CDR2 LQKENI. CDR3 protein: CASSPTQGKETQYF. The CDR3, as DNA: TGTGCCAGCTCACCAACACAGGGTAAAGAGACCCAGTACTTC.

The chain couples TRBV4-3 to TRBJ1-2; possibly TRBD1 for D (5 bases). The V end was cut by 1 base, the J end by 4 bases, with 19 bases between. Germline values: CDR1 LGHNA, CDR2 YSLEER. CDR3 length: 17 amino acids. The CDR3 nucleotides read TGCGCCAGCAGCCAAGCTGTCAGGGTGCCGTTTTCCTATGGCTACACCTTC. Protein sequence: CASSQAVRVPFSYGYTF.

The chain carries TRBV4-1 and TRBJ2-2; 7 positions match TRBD1. The CDR3 extends over 17 amino acids. The germline gives CDR1 MGHRA, CDR2 YSYEKL. Trimming at V came to 1 base and at J to 2 bases, leaving 7 bases not matched to a gene. CDR3 loop: CASSQALRGRNTGELFF. The CDR3 DNA reads as TGCGCCAGCAGCCAAGCTTTGAGGGGGCGAAACACCGGGGAGCTGTTTTTT.

The chain recombines TRBV5-4 with TRBJ1-2; possible D gene TRBD1, 5 bases. This CDR3 spans 13 amino acids. Deletions cut 5 bases from V and 6 bases from J, with 14 bases between. Germline CDR1 reads SGHNT; CDR2 reads YYREEE (reference sequence). The DNA for the CDR3 is TGTGCCAGCAGGACGACAGATAGAGATGGCTACACCTTC. This encodes CASRTTDRDGYTF. The variable domain in full, with the rest retrieved from reference TRBV5-4 and TRBJ1-2, is ETGVTQSPTHLIKTRGQQVTLRCSSQSGHNTVSWYQQALGQGPQFIFQYYREEENGRGNFPPRFSGLQFPNYSSELNVNALELDDSALYLCASRTTDRDGYTFGSGTRLTVV.

The rearrangement links TRBV5-1 to TRBJ2-3; the match to TRBD2 covers 11 bases. Per the germline V gene, CDR1 is SGHRS and CDR2 is YFSETQ. J gave up 1 base and V 4 bases, and 2 bases lay outside the gene matches. The CDR3 is 15 residues long. CDR3 amino acids: CASSDSGRGTDTQYF. Here the CDR3 DNA reads TGCGCCAGCAGCGATAGCGGGAGGGGCACAGATACGCAGTATTTT. The variable domain in full, completed from reference TRBV5-1 and TRBJ2-3, reads KAGVTQTPRYLIKTRGQQVTLSCSPISGHRSVSWYQQTPGQGLQFLFEYFSETQRNKGNFPGRFSGRQFSNSRSEMNVSTLELGDSALYLCASSDSGRGTDTQYFGPGTRLTVL.

The rearrangement uses TRBV27 and TRBJ2-7; unclear D gene. V was cut by 6 bases and J by 1 base, with 19 bases left in between. Germline CDR1 is MNHEY and CDR2 is SMNVEV (reference sequence). The CDR3 sequence is 16 residues long. CDR3 sequence reads: CASSPWVDTVSYEQYF. The CDR3 bases are TGTGCCAGCAGCCCATGGGTGGATACAGTATCCTACGAGCAGTACTTC.

V and J are TRBV27 and TRBJ2-1; 7 bases align to TRBD2. The V and J ends lost 10 bases and 8 bases, in that order; junction bases with no gene match: 11. This CDR3 has 13 residues. CDR1 is MNHEY, CDR2 SMNVEV, per germline (reference sequence). The chain's CDR3 is CATEGGPSYEQFF. CDR3 bases: TGTGCCACCGAGGGAGGGCCCTCTTATGAGCAGTTCTTC.